This passage covers 17 T cell receptor beta chains from one sample sequenced in a study of vaccination and CD4 T cells after COVID-19. The assay that was used to sequence DNA from cultured CD4+ T cells was the Oncomine TCR Beta short-read assay. Using its own MiXCR run on the PCR reads, TCRdb lists one record per CDR3 protein. This table has approximately 16,000 distinct CDR3 sequences, around three quarters appearing once. Antigen specificity for these receptors is unknown. Noted treatment: approximately 11-day PBMC culture with coronavirus spike peptide pools or control peptides (ViraFEST assay). Sequencing was performed on CD4+ T cells from blood, cultured in vitro. The receptors stem from a human donor who had recovered from COVID-19.

This clonotype was seen only a few times. The J gene is TRBJ2-7, the V gene TRBV7-2; TRBD2 might be the D (5 bases). The germline CDR1 and CDR2 sequences are SGHTA and FQGNSA. Trimming shortened V by 0 bases and J by 6 bases, and 12 bases separated the two germline ends. The CDR3 spans 14 residues. CDR3 sequence: CASSLAQRALEQYF. The CDR3 DNA is TGTGCCAGCAGCTTAGCGCAGAGGGCCCTCGAGCAGTACTTC.

The chain recombines TRBV30 with TRBJ2-7, with D perhaps matching TRBD2 (5 bases). The CDR3 length is 13 residues. Germline-derived CDR1 and CDR2 are GTSNPN and SVGIG (reference sequence). The V end was cut by 3 bases, the J end by 7 bases, with 16 bases between. CDR3 region: CAWRELVVKEQYF. The CDR3 DNA reads as TGTGCCTGGAGAGAACTAGTGGTTAAGGAGCAGTACTTC.

The rearrangement uses TRBV18 and TRBJ1-2; no definite D call. The CDR3 loop spans 14 amino acids. Trimming shortened V by 2 bases and J by 1 base, and 8 bases separated the two germline ends. Germline loops: CDR1 KGHSH, CDR2 LQKENI. CDR3 DNA: TGTGCCAGCTCACCAAGAGGAGATAACTATGGCTACACCTTC. Encoded protein: CASSPRGDNYGYTF. The full variable domain, completed using reference TRBV18 and TRBJ1-2, is NAGVMQNPRHLVRRRGQEARLRCSPMKGHSHVYWYRQLPEEGLKFMVYLQKENIIDESGMPKERFSAEFPKEGPSILRIQQVVRGDSAAYFCASSPRGDNYGYTFGSGTRLTVV.

This clonotype was counted a few times. V gene TRBV16 combines with J gene TRBJ1-1; a weak D match, TRBD1 (5 bases). The CDR3 runs 14 residues. V lost 2 bases and J 4 bases, leaving 11 bases between the germline ends. Germline V gene sequence: CDR1 KGHSY, CDR2 FQNENV. The CDR3: CASSQGPGPTEAFF. The CDR3, as DNA: TGTGCCAGCAGCCAAGGGCCAGGGCCCACTGAAGCTTTCTTT.

V is TRBV7-9 and J is TRBJ2-7; weak D call: TRBD1 (6 bases). This CDR3 comprises 15 residues. V lost 2 bases and J lost 3, with 14 bases in between. Germline assignment: CDR1 SEHNR and CDR2 FQNEAQ (reference sequence). CDR3 amino acids: CASSLLSQGSYEQYF. The CDR3 DNA is TGTGCCAGCAGCTTATTATCCCAGGGGAGCTACGAGCAGTACTTC. The full variable domain, rest sourced from reference TRBV7-9 and TRBJ2-7, is DTGVSQNPRHKITKRGQNVTFRCDPISEHNRLYWYRQTLGQGPEFLTYFQNEAQLEKSRLLSDRFSAERPKGSFSTLEIQRTEQGDSAMYLCASSLLSQGSYEQYFGPGTRLTVT.

The J gene is TRBJ2-2, the V gene TRBV7-6; unclear D gene. CDR3 length: 13 residues. Germline V lookup: CDR1 SGHVS, CDR2 FNYEAQ. V was pared by 6 bases and J by 5 bases, with 10 bases between. The CDR3 loop is CASRATGTGELFF. CDR3 in DNA: TGTGCCAGCAGGGCTACCGGGACCGGGGAGCTGTTTTTT.

The CDR3 here is CASSEWDRANYGYTF. The DNA of the CDR3 is TGTGCCAGTAGTGAATGGGACAGAGCTAACTATGGCTACACCTTC. The chain is built from TRBV19 and TRBJ1-2; 7 bases agree with TRBD1. The junction had 6 bases not matched to a gene; V was cut back by 5 bases and J by 0 bases. The CDR3 is 15 residues long. The V gene's germline CDR1 is LNHDA and CDR2 SQIVND (reference sequence).

This clonotype showed up just a few times. Relative to the germline gene, one junction end is altered; a read error may explain this. The rearrangement uses TRBV6-5 and TRBJ1-2, with D possibly TRBD1 on 5 matching bases. The CDR3 covers 16 residues. The germline CDR1 and CDR2 sequences are MNHEY and SVGAGI. The CDR3 region has the DNA TGTGCCAGCAGCTACTCTACGGGGGGGGACCCCTATGGCTACACCTTC. Its translation: CASSYSTGGDPYGYTF.

This chain links TRBV5-4 with TRBJ2-6; D gene ambiguous. V was pared by 4 bases and J by 0 bases, with 14 bases between. Germline CDR1 SGHNT, CDR2 YYREEE (reference sequence). CDR3 length equals 17 residues. CDR3 coding DNA: TGTGCCAGCAGCGCACCCGGAGCCCGCTCTGGGGCCAACGTCCTGACTTTC. It specifies CASSAPGARSGANVLTF.

The chain combines TRBV20-1 with TRBJ2-5; TRBD2 matches at 10 bases. J gave up 2 bases and V 5 bases, and 8 bases lay outside the gene matches. Germline V lookup: CDR1 DFQATT, CDR2 SNEGSKA (reference sequence). This CDR3 region has 15 residues. CDR3 DNA: TGCAGTGCTCCTCCTAGCGGGAGTGGGCAAGAGACCCAGTACTTC. Amino acids: CSAPPSGSGQETQYF.

This rearrangement joins TRBV7-2 to TRBJ2-7; 9 nucleotides agree with TRBD2. The germline V gene encodes CDR1 SGHTA and CDR2 FQGNSA. The CDR3 covers 15 residues. Germline trimming cut 3 bases from V and 0 bases from J; bases unmatched to any gene: 3. CDR3 DNA: TGTGCCAGCAGCTTGCATAGCGGGAGCTCCTACGAGCAGTACTTC. It translates to CASSLHSGSSYEQYF.

The genes are TRBV4-3 and TRBJ2-3, with 7 bases fitting TRBD2. Germline V lookup: CDR1 LGHNA, CDR2 YSLEER. The CDR3 loop spans 18 amino acids. Trimming cost V 2 bases and J 2 bases; bases outside gene matches: 13. The CDR3 DNA reads TGCGCCAGCAGCCAAAGGCCTAGCGGAGACCCTTACACAGATACGCAGTATTTT. The encoded protein is CASSQRPSGDPYTDTQYF.

The genes are TRBV7-9 and TRBJ1-3; D unresolved. The CDR3 has 12 residues. V lost 1 base and J 7 bases, leaving 5 bases between the germline ends. Germline assignment: CDR1 SEHNR and CDR2 FQNEAQ (reference sequence). This chain's CDR3 is CASSLVVNTIYF. The CDR3 region has the DNA TGTGCCAGCAGCTTAGTGGTGAACACCATATATTTT.

DNA for the CDR3: TGTGCCAGCAGCCCCCCCGGGCACCGCCGAGGAGCTTTCTTT. Protein product: CASSPPGHRRGAFF. The V call is TRBV7-2, the J call TRBJ1-1; no clear D gene. The CDR3 contains 14 residues. Germline V gene lookup returns CDR1 SGHTA and CDR2 FQGNSA. Trimming shortened V by 5 bases and J by 10 bases, and 20 bases separated the two germline ends.

The rearrangement uses TRBV29-1 and TRBJ1-2, with D unresolved. Germline V CDR1 and CDR2: SQVTM, ANQGSEA. The CDR3 is made up of 12 amino acids. The V gene lost 3 bases and the J gene lost 2 bases, with 7 bases spanning the gap. CDR3 amino acids: CSVEVRNYGYTF. CDR3 in DNA: TGCAGCGTTGAGGTACGGAACTATGGCTACACCTTC.

This rearrangement joins TRBV28 to TRBJ1-5, with TRBD1 as a possible D gene (6 bases). CDR3 length: 14 residues. Trimming shortened V by 6 bases and J by 6 bases, and 15 bases separated the two germline ends. Per the germline V gene, CDR1 is MDHEN and CDR2 is SYDVKM. The CDR3 DNA reads TGTGCCAGCAGGCGGGGGGGGGCGGGTCAGCCCCAGCATTTT. Protein: CASRRGGAGQPQHF.

This clonotype has only a few counts. The chain couples TRBV20-1 to TRBJ1-6, with TRBD1 matching 7 bases. Germline loops: CDR1 DFQATT, CDR2 SNEGSKA (reference sequence). Trimming cost V 4 bases and J 7 bases; bases outside gene matches: 10. CDR3 length: 15 residues. The chain's CDR3 is CSAKLTGASNSPLHF. CDR3 DNA: TGCAGTGCTAAGTTAACAGGGGCCTCAAATTCACCCCTCCACTTT.